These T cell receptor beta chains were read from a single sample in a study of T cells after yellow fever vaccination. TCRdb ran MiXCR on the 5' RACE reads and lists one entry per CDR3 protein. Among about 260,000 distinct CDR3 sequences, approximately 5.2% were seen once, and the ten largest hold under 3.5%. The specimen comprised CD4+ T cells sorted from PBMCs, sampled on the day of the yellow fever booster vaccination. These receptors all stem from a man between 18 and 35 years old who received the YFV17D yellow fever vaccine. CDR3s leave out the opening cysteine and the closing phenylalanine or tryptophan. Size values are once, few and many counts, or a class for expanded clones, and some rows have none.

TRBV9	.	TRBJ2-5	ASSVDGTQETQY
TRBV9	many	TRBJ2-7	ASSVGPGRIGQY
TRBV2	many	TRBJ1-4	ASSWGQGNEKLF
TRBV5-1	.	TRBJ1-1	ASSSQGVGTEAF
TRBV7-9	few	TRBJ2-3	ARAGATDTQY
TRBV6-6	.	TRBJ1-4	ASSYHINEKLF
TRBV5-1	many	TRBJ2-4	ASSLIGGPAKNIQY
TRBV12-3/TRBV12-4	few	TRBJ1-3	ASSLNGGSGNTIY
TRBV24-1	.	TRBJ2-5	ATSDPAGQETQY
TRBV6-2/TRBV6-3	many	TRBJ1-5	ASSTTRPGPQPQH
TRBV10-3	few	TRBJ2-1	AIREGISSYNEQF